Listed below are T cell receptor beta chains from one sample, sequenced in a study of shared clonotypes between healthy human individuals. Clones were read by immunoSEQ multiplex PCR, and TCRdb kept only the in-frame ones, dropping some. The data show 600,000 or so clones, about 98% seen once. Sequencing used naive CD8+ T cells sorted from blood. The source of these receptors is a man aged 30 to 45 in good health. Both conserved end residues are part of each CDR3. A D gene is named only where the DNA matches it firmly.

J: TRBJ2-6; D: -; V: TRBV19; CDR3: CASTQGSGANVLTF
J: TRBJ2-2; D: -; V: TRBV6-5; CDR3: CASSLGGTGELFF
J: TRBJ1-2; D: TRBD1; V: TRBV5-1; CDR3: CASSLSQGADYGYTF
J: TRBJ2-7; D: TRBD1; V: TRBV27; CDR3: CASSLSGGGYEQYF
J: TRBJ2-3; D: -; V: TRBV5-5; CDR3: CASSLVPQGLEDTQYF
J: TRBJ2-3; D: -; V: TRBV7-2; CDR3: CASSLRPAGTSTDTQYF
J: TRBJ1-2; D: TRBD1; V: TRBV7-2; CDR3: CASSAGQPLLVDYTF
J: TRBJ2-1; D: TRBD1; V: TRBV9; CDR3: CASSVGRGFLSEQFF
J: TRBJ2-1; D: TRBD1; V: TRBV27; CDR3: CASSMDRAHEQFF
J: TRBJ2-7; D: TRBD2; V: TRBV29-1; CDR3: CSVEDRGGNYEQYF
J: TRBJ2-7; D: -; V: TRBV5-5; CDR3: CASRETYEQYF
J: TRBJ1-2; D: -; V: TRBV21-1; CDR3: CASSKAVRVDGYTF
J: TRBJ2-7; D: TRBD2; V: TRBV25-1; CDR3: CASSEYGRIYEQYF
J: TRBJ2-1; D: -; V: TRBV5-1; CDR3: CASSLRLTNNEQFF
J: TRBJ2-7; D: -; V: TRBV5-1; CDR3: CASSEGFSYEQYF
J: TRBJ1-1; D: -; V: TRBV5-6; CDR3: CASSFGYTEAFF
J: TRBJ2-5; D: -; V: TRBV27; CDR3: CASSLSINEETQYF